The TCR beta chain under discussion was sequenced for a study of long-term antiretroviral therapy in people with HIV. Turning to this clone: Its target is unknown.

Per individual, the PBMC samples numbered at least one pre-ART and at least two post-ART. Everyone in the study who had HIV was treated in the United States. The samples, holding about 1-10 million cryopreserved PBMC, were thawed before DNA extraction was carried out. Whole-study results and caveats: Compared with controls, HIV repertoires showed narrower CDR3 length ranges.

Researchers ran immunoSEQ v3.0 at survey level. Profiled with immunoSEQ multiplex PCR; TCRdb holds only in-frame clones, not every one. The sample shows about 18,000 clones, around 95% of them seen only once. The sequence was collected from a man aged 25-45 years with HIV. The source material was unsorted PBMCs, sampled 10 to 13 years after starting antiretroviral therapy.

CDR3 sequence: CASSVGGSGDTQYF. CDR3 bases: TGTGCCAGCAGCGTAGGGGGCTCGGGAGATACGCAGTATTTT. This sequence joins TRBV9 and TRBJ2-3, with D perhaps TRBD1 (5 bases). Germline loops: CDR1 SGDLS, CDR2 YYNGEE. The ends were cut back, 0 bases at V and 5 bases at J, with 10 bases in the middle. The CDR3 extends over 14 amino acids.